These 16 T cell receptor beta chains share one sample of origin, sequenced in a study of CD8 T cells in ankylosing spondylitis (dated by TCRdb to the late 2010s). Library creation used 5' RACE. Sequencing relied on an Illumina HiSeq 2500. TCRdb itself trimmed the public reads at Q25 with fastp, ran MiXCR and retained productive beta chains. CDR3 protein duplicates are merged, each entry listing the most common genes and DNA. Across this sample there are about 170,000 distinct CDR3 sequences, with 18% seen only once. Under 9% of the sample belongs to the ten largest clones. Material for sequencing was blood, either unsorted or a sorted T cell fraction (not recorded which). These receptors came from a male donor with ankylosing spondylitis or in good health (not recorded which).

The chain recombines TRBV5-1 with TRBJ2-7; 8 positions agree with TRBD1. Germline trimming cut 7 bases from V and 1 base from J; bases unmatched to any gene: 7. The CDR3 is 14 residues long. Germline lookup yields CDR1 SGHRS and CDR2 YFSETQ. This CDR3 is CASRNGQGSYEQYF. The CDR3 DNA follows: TGCGCCAGCCGAAATGGACAGGGTTCCTACGAGCAGTACTTC. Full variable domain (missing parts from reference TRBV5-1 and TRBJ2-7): KAGVTQTPRYLIKTRGQQVTLSCSPISGHRSVSWYQQTPGQGLQFLFEYFSETQRNKGNFPGRFSGRQFSNSRSEMNVSTLELGDSALYLCASRNGQGSYEQYFGPGTRLTVT.

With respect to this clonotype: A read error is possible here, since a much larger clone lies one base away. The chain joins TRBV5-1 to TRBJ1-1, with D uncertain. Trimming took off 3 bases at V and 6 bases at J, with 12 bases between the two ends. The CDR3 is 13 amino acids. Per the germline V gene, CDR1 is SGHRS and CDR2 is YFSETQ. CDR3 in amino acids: CASSYTGAAEAFF. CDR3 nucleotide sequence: TGCGCCAGCAGCTACACCGGTGCCGCTGAAGCTTTCTTT.

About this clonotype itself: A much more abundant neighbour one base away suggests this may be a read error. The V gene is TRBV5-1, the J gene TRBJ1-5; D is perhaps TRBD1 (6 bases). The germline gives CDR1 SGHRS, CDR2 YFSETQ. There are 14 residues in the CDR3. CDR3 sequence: CANSLEQGGQPQHF. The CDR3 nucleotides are TGCGCCAACAGCTTAGAACAGGGCGGTCAGCCCCAGCATTTT.

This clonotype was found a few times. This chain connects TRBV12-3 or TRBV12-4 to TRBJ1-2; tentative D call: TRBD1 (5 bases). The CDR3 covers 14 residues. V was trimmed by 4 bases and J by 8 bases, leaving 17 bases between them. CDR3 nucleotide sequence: TGTGCCAGCAGTTCCGGTCCAGGGCGTGGAGGCTACACCTTC. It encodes CASSSGPGRGGYTF.

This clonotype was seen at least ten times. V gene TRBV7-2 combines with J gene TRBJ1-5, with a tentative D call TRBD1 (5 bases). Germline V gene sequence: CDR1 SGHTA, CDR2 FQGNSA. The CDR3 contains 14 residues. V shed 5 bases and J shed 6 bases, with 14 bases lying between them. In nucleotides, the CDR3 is TGTGCCAGCAGCCTATGGTCCGGGGGTCAGCCCCAGCATTTT. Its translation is CASSLWSGGQPQHF.

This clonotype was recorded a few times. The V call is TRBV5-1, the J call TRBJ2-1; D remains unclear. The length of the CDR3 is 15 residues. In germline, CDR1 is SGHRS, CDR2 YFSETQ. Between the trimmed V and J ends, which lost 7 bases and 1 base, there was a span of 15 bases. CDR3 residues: CASRHPGGSYNEQFF. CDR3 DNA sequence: TGCGCCAGCCGCCACCCCGGCGGTTCCTACAATGAGCAGTTCTTC.

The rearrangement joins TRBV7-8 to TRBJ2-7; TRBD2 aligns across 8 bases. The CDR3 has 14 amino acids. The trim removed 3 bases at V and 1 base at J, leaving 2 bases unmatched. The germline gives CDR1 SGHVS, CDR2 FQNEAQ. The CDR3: CASSFAGGSYEQYF. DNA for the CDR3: TGTGCCAGCAGCTTCGCGGGAGGATCCTACGAGCAGTACTTC.

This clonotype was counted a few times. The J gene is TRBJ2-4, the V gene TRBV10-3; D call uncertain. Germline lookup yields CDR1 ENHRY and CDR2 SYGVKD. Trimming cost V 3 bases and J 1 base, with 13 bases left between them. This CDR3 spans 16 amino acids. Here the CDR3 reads CAISDSGLVAKNIQYF. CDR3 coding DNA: TGTGCCATCAGTGATTCGGGCCTAGTGGCCAAAAACATTCAGTACTTC.

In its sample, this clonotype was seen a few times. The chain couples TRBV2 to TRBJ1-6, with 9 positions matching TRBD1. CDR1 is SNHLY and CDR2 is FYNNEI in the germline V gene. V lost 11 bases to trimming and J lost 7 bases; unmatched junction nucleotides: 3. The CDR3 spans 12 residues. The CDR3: CASGTGNSPLHF. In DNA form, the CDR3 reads TGTGCCTCCGGGACAGGGAATTCACCCCTCCACTTT.

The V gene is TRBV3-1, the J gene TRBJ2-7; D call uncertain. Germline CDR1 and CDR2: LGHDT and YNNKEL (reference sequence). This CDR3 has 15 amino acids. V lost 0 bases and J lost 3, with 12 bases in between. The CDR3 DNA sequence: TGTGCCAGCAGCCAAGAACTCAGGCCGAGCTACGAGCAGTACTTC. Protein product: CASSQELRPSYEQYF.

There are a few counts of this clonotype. CDR3 in amino acids: CASSRGTGSLTAYEQYF. As DNA, the CDR3 is TGCGCCAGCAGCCGCGGGACAGGGTCCTTAACAGCTTACGAGCAGTACTTC. The rearrangement uses TRBV5-1 and TRBJ2-7; 9 bases agree with TRBD1. The CDR3 covers 17 residues. CDR1 is SGHRS, CDR2 YFSETQ, per germline. The V and J ends lost 4 bases and 4 bases, in that order; junction bases with no gene match: 15.

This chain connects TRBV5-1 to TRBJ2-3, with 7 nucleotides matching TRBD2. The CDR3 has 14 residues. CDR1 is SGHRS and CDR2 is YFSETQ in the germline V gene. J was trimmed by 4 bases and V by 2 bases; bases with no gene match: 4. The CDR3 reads CASSLNGRADTQYF. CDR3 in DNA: TGCGCCAGCAGCTTAAATGGGAGGGCAGATACGCAGTATTTT.

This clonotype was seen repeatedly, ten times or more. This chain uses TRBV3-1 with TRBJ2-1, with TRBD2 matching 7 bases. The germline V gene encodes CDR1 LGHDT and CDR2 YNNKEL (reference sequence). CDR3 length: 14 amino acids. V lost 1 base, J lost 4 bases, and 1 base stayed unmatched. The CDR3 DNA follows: TGTGCCAGCAGCCAAGGGACTAGTTACAATGAGCAGTTCTTC. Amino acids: CASSQGTSYNEQFF.

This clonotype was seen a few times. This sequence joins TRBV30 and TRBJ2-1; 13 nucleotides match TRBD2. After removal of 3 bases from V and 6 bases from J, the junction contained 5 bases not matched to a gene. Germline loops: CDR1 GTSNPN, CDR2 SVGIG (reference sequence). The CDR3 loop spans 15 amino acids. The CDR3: CAWRLGLAGANEQFF. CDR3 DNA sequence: TGTGCCTGGAGACTCGGACTAGCGGGAGCCAATGAGCAGTTCTTC.

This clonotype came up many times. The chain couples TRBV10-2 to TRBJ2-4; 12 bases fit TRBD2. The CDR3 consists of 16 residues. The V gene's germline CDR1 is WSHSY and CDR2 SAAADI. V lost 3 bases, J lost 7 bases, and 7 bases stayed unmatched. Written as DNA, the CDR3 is TGCGCCAGCAGTGATCTGACTAGCGGGAGTTTTAACATTCAGTACTTC. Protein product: CASSDLTSGSFNIQYF.

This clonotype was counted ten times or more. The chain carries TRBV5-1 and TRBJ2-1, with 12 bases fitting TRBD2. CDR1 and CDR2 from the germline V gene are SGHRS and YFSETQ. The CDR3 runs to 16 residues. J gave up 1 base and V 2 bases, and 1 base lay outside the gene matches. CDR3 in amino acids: CASSFLAGGSYNEQFF. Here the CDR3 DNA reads TGCGCCAGCAGCTTCCTAGCGGGAGGGTCCTACAATGAGCAGTTCTTC. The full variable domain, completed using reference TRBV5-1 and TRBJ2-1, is KAGVTQTPRYLIKTRGQQVTLSCSPISGHRSVSWYQQTPGQGLQFLFEYFSETQRNKGNFPGRFSGRQFSNSRSEMNVSTLELGDSALYLCASSFLAGGSYNEQFFGPGTRLTVL.